This TCR beta chain appears in the sequencing data of a study of regulatory T cells in long-lasting Graves disease. This clonotype was picked up a small number of times. The time point was: newly diagnosed GD, antithyroid drugs for less than 3 months. The TCR library used RNA extracted from PBMCs. V was pared by 4 bases and J by 8 bases, with 11 bases between. From germline, CDR1 is MGHDK and CDR2 SYGVNS. The CDR3 runs to 13 residues. Libraries of TCR beta came from iRepertoire HTBI primers plus Arm-PCR of CDR3 regions. TCRdb processed the multiplex PCR reads anew with MiXCR; each CDR3 protein has one entry. The sample lists about 470,000 distinct CDR3 sequences; about 15% were seen once. These same data were also listed under a study on T cells in Graves' hyperthyroidism and ophthalmopathy. That report notes: A first-round RT-PCR of the TCR CDR3 used the HTBI primer set.

The J gene is TRBJ2-2, the V gene TRBV25-1; D might be TRBD1 (5 bases). This sequence originates from a woman in her 30s with Graves disease. Sequences were derived from peripheral blood mononuclear cells (PBMCs), sampled at new diagnosis, from a patient treated with antithyroid drugs. CDR3 residues: CASSGQGYGELFF. The DNA of the CDR3 is TGTGCCAGCAGTGGCCAGGGTTATGGGGAGCTGTTTTTT.